Listed below are T cell receptor beta chains from one sample, sequenced in a study of T cell responses to AZD1222 COVID-19 vaccine. Clones were read by immunoSEQ multiplex PCR, and TCRdb kept only the in-frame ones, dropping some. Of about 150,000 clones listed, approximately 88% were seen once; the top ten hold 0.85% to 1.1%. The sample was peripheral blood, taken 28 days after the second AZD1222 dose. The source of these receptors is an adult who received the AZD1222 COVID-19 vaccine. Both conserved end residues are part of each CDR3. D genes are given only for firm matches. Clone size is given for some rows only: seen once, a few or many times, or a class if the clone is expanded.

CDR3,DNA,J,D,size,V
CASSETGGDGTEAFF,TGCGCCAGCAGCGAAACAGGGGGTGATGGCACTGAAGCTTTCTTT,TRBJ1-1,TRBD1,.,TRBV5-1
CASSHDGREQYF,TGTGCCAGCAGCCATGATGGGCGGGAGCAGTACTTC,TRBJ2-7,.,.,TRBV3-1/TRBV3-2
CASKDRGGEKLFF,TGTGCCAGTAAGGACAGGGGCGGCGAAAAACTGTTTTTT,TRBJ1-4,TRBD1,.,TRBV19
CASSQRPRTSYEQYF,TGTGCCAGCAGCCAAAGACCGAGAACCTCCTACGAGCAGTACTTC,TRBJ2-7,.,few,TRBV7-2
CASSQGLRWGDEGTEAFF,TGCGCCAGCAGCCAAGGACTAAGGTGGGGGGATGAGGGCACTGAAGCTTTCTTT,TRBJ1-1,.,.,TRBV4-1
CASSGSTGRSAGGQYF,TGTGCCAGCAGCGGCTCGACAGGCCGCAGCGCTGGTGGGCAGTACTTC,TRBJ2-7,.,.,TRBV9
CASSVQTGGNTGELFF,TGTGCCAGCAGCGTGCAGACAGGGGGTAACACCGGGGAGCTGTTTTTT,TRBJ2-2,TRBD1,.,TRBV9
CASNAQGPNTEAFF,TGTGCCAGCAACGCACAGGGACCGAACACTGAAGCTTTCTTT,TRBJ1-1,.,.,TRBV7-9
CASSAQGQGDTEAFF,TGTGCCAGCAGCGCACAGGGACAGGGGGACACTGAAGCTTTCTTT,TRBJ1-1,TRBD1,.,TRBV9
CASSEYAGGNTGELFF,TGTGCCAGCAGTGAATACGCAGGGGGCAACACCGGGGAGCTGTTTTTT,TRBJ2-2,TRBD1,.,TRBV25-1
CAWSVGQGKPPLHF,TGTGCCTGGAGTGTGGGACAGGGGAAGCCACCCCTCCACTTT,TRBJ1-6,TRBD1,once,TRBV30
CASSQDPGTGAFF,TGTGCCAGCAGCCAAGATCCAGGGACAGGAGCTTTCTTT,TRBJ1-1,TRBD1,few,TRBV3-1/TRBV3-2
CASERGSWTGDNQPQHF,TGTGCCAGCGAGCGTGGGAGTTGGACAGGGGACAATCAGCCCCAGCATTTT,TRBJ1-5,TRBD1,.,TRBV2
CASTFGGPTEAFF,TGTGCCAGTACGTTCGGGGGGCCCACTGAAGCTTTCTTT,TRBJ1-1,.,.,TRBV19
CASSSEVGAYGYTF,TGCGCCAGCAGCTCGGAGGTAGGGGCCTATGGCTACACCTTC,TRBJ1-2,.,.,TRBV5-1
CASSNARNDRGYGYTF,TGTGCCAGCAGCAACGCGAGAAATGACAGGGGTTATGGCTACACCTTC,TRBJ1-2,TRBD1,.,TRBV7-9
CASSFASNEKLFF,TGTGCCAGCAGCTTTGCTTCTAATGAAAAACTGTTTTTT,TRBJ1-4,.,.,TRBV5-6
CASSVGRGLSEQYF,TGTGCCAGCAGCGTAGGGCGAGGACTGTCTGAGCAGTACTTC,TRBJ2-7,.,.,TRBV9
CASSLLRISGANVLTF,TGTGCCAGCAGTCTACTCAGGATCTCTGGGGCCAACGTCCTGACTTTC,TRBJ2-6,.,.,TRBV6-2/TRBV6-3
CASSLKRKFGGENTEAFF,TGTGCCAGCAGCTTAAAACGGAAATTCGGAGGGGAGAACACTGAAGCTTTCTTT,TRBJ1-1,.,.,TRBV13
CASSRSGGISYEQYF,TGTGCCAGCAGCCGTAGCGGGGGGATCTCCTACGAGCAGTACTTC,TRBJ2-7,TRBD2,.,TRBV7-8
CASSFSGGALEQYF,TGTGCCAGCAGCTTTAGCGGGGGGGCCCTCGAGCAGTACTTC,TRBJ2-7,TRBD2,few,TRBV7-8